The 29 T cell receptor beta chains given below trace back to one sample, sequenced in a study of blood T cell repertoires in COVID-19. The repertoire was sequenced with immunoSEQ multiplex PCR; TCRdb's copy has only in-frame clones and lacks some. The sample contains about 120,000 clones, about 79% of which appear only once. The sample taken for sequencing was peripheral blood. The receptors derive from a man between 65 and 80 years old with acute or convalescent COVID-19.

For the CDR3, the DNA is TGTGCCAGCAGCCAAGAATTCGACAGGGTCAATGAGCAGTTCTTC. Protein product: CASSQEFDRVNEQFF. This chain uses TRBV3-1 (or the pseudogene TRBV3-2) with TRBJ2-1, with 7 bases that match TRBD1. This CDR3 contains 15 residues. Unmatched junction bases numbered 5, after V lost 0 bases and J lost 6 bases. Looked up from germline, CDR1 is LGHDT and CDR2 is YNNKEL (reference sequence).

The chain links TRBV6-6 to TRBJ1-2, with D possibly TRBD1 on 5 matching bases. V dropped 6 bases and J dropped 8 bases, with 19 bases sitting between them. Germline V CDR1 and CDR2: MNHNY, SVGAGI (reference sequence). The CDR3 totals 14 residues. In nucleotides, the CDR3 is TGTGCCAGCAGAGCCCTGGGACTTTTTTACGGCTACACCTTC. Encoded protein: CASRALGLFYGYTF.

The genes are TRBV19 and TRBJ1-1; 7 bases match TRBD1. The ends lost 5 bases at V and 1 base at J; junction bases unmatched: 10. The V gene's germline CDR1 is LNHDA and CDR2 SQIVND (reference sequence). The CDR3 has 16 amino acids. The CDR3 coding sequence is TGTGCCAGTAGTCCGTCGACAGGGATTAGGAACACTGAAGCTTTCTTT. It encodes CASSPSTGIRNTEAFF. Complete variable domain (other parts from reference TRBV19 and TRBJ1-1): DGGITQSPKYLFRKEGQNVTLSCEQNLNHDAMYWYRQDPGQGLRLIYYSQIVNDFQKGDIAEGYSVSREKKESFPLTVTSAQKNPTAFYLCASSPSTGIRNTEAFFGQGTRLTVV.

This chain uses TRBV21-1 with TRBJ2-4; TRBD1, the table's D call, lacks a check against the DNA. TRBV21-1 is assigned pseudogene status. CDR3 length: 17 amino acids. The CDR3 spells CASSTTGQVLAKNIQYF. CDR3 coding DNA: TGTGCCAGCAGCACTACCGGACAGGTACTAGCCAAAAACATTCAGTACTTC.

V and J are TRBV3-1 (or the pseudogene TRBV3-2) and TRBJ2-3; 9 bases fit TRBD2. The CDR3 sequence is 16 residues long. V shed 4 bases, J shed 3 bases, and the junction held 8 bases outside the gene matches. Germline V gives CDR1 LGHDT, CDR2 YNNKEL (reference sequence). The CDR3 region is CASSLRASGETDTQYF. In nucleotides, the CDR3 is TGTGCCAGCAGCCTGCGGGCTAGCGGGGAGACAGATACGCAGTATTTT.

CDR3 nucleotide sequence: TGTGCCACCAGCAGAGGTTGGTCAGAAACTAATGAAAAACTGTTTTTT. Its protein product is CATSRGWSETNEKLFF. The rearrangement uses TRBV15 and TRBJ1-4; D gene uncertain. CDR1 is LNHNV and CDR2 is YYDKDF in the germline V gene (reference sequence). V was cut by 1 base and J by 1 base, with 10 bases left in between. CDR3 length: 16 amino acids.

This clone has just one count. J is TRBJ2-1 and V is TRBV9, with 9 nucleotides matching TRBD2. The CDR3 has 16 residues. Germline V CDR1 and CDR2: SGDLS, YYNGEE. The V gene end was trimmed by 2 bases and the J gene end by 16 bases; junction bases not matched to a gene: 19. The CDR3 loop is CASSVTAGGLSMFQFF. CDR3 bases: TGTGCCAGCAGCGTTACAGCGGGGGGCCTCTCAATGTTTCAATTCTTC.

The sample holds a few counts of this clone. The chain couples TRBV7-2 to TRBJ1-3; 7 bases map to TRBD1. Germline CDR1 is SGHTA and CDR2 is FQGNSA. With V trimmed by 0 bases and J by 5 bases, 4 bases remained unmatched. CDR3 length equals 15 residues. This CDR3 reads CASSLATGWRNTIYF. The DNA for the CDR3 is TGTGCCAGCAGCTTAGCGACAGGGTGGAGAAACACCATATATTTT.

The chain is built from TRBV21-1 and TRBJ2-7; TRBD2 reflects the table's D call only, with no check against the DNA. TRBV21-1 is classified as a pseudogene. The CDR3 runs 12 residues. In nucleotides, the CDR3 is TGTGCCAGCAAGGAGGGCCCCTACGAGCAGTACTTC. Protein sequence: CASKEGPYEQYF.

This rearrangement joins TRBV11-2 to TRBJ2-1; no reliable D call. Trimming cost V 2 bases and J 7 bases, with 12 bases left between them. In germline, CDR1 is SGHAT, CDR2 FQNNGV. The CDR3 extends over 14 amino acids. CDR3 residues: CASSLMADQNEQFF. CDR3 in DNA: TGTGCCAGCAGCTTAATGGCCGATCAGAATGAGCAGTTCTTC.

The CDR3 sequence: CASSQSALDTLTYEQYF. In nucleotides, the CDR3 is TGCGCCAGCAGTCAAAGCGCTCTGGACACCTTGACCTACGAGCAGTACTTC. The rearrangement joins TRBV23-1 to TRBJ2-7, with a tentative D call TRBD1 (5 bases). TRBV23-1 is noted as an ORF with a role that remains uncertain. Trimming shortened V by 2 bases and J by 2 bases, and 19 bases separated the two germline ends. The CDR3 sequence is 17 residues long.

The chain employs TRBV11-3 and TRBJ1-1; D gene uncertain. CDR3 length: 14 residues. Trimming took off 2 bases at V and 2 bases at J, with 9 bases between the two ends. From germline, CDR1 is SGHNT and CDR2 YENEEA. The CDR3 DNA reads as TGTGCCAGCAGCTTACCCCGGGGAAACACTGAAGCTTTCTTT. Residues: CASSLPRGNTEAFF.

The chain joins TRBV7-8 to TRBJ2-1, with D uncertain. The CDR3 has 13 amino acids. Germline CDR1 is SGHVS and CDR2 is FQNEAQ. With 2 bases removed from V and 6 bases from J, the gap between germline ends came to 8 bases. The CDR3 loop reads CASSLNRVNEQFF. In DNA form, the CDR3 reads TGTGCCAGCAGCTTAAACAGAGTCAATGAGCAGTTCTTC.

V gene TRBV2 combines with J gene TRBJ2-3; the match to TRBD2 covers 11 bases. J was trimmed by 2 bases and V by 2 bases; bases with no gene match: 9. This CDR3 comprises 18 residues. Germline V CDR1 and CDR2: SNHLY, FYNNEI. The DNA for the CDR3 is TGTGCCAGCAGTGAAATAATGAGACTAGCGGGGCTCACAGATACGCAGTATTTT. Translation: CASSEIMRLAGLTDTQYF.

The rearrangement links TRBV4-1 to TRBJ2-7; unclear D gene. V was clipped by 1 base and J by 0 bases, with 7 bases between them. This CDR3 is built from 14 residues. Germline-derived CDR1 and CDR2 are MGHRA and YSYEKL. As DNA, the CDR3 is TGCGCCAGCAGCCAAGCTACGAGCTCCTACGAGCAGTACTTC. Its translation: CASSQATSSYEQYF.

The V and J genes are TRBV5-1 and TRBJ1-1, with no clear D. The CDR3 sequence is 15 residues long. The germline gives CDR1 SGHRS, CDR2 YFSETQ. The germline V and J ends were trimmed by 5 bases and 1 base, with 15 bases remaining between them. The CDR3 is CASRRGVARNTEAFF. The CDR3 DNA reads as TGCGCCAGCAGGCGCGGAGTCGCACGGAACACTGAAGCTTTCTTT.

This chain joins TRBV9 and TRBJ2-1; possibly TRBD2 for D (5 bases). Germline assignment: CDR1 SGDLS and CDR2 YYNGEE. Trimming left V 2 bases short and J 3 bases short, with 12 bases between. This CDR3 region has 15 residues. The DNA of the CDR3 is TGTGCCAGCAGCGTCGGCGGAGGAAGCTACAATGAGCAGTTCTTC. Amino acids: CASSVGGGSYNEQFF.

This clone was seen more than once but under ten times. CDR3 nucleotide sequence: TGTGCCAGCAGCCTAACCCCTAGCGGGGGGGGCCTGCGCTCCTACGAGCAGTACTTC. Protein sequence: CASSLTPSGGGLRSYEQYF. This chain joins TRBV7-9 and TRBJ2-7; 12 bases line up with TRBD2. Germline CDR1 SEHNR, CDR2 FQNEAQ (reference sequence). The CDR3 runs to 19 residues. The V segment lost 5 bases and the J segment 0 bases; nucleotides outside the gene matches: 14.

A few counts support this clone. The chain combines TRBV4-2 with TRBJ2-1; TRBD2 might be the D (7 bases). The CDR3 spans 16 residues. Germline V gene sequence: CDR1 LGHNA, CDR2 YNFKEQ. Trimming cost V 3 bases and J 10 bases, with 22 bases left between them. CDR3: CASSQAFQRGGEEQFF. CDR3 coding DNA: TGTGCCAGCAGCCAGGCGTTCCAGAGGGGGGGAGAGGAGCAGTTCTTC.

This CDR3 reads CATSDPAQGSGGGYTF. As DNA, the CDR3 is TGTGCCACCAGTGACCCCGCACAGGGGAGCGGAGGTGGCTACACCTTC. The rearrangement joins TRBV24-1 to TRBJ1-2; TRBD1 matches at 7 bases. CDR1 and CDR2 (germline): KGHDR, SFDVKD. There are 16 residues in the CDR3. V shed 4 bases and J 7 bases; nucleotides not matched to a gene: 14.

With regard to this clone: This specimen includes other DNA sequences encoding the same CDR3. This chain uses TRBV5-1 with TRBJ1-1, with TRBD1 as a possible D gene (6 bases). V lost 4 bases, J lost 2 bases, and 12 bases lay in between. This CDR3 is 14 amino acids long. Germline values: CDR1 SGHRS, CDR2 YFSETQ. The DNA for the CDR3 is TGCGCCAGCAGCCTGGGACACCACAACACTGAAGCTTTCTTT. Encoded protein: CASSLGHHNTEAFF.

The V gene is TRBV4-1, the J gene TRBJ1-2; possible D gene TRBD1, 6 bases. Germline V CDR1 and CDR2: MGHRA, YSYEKL. The V end was cut by 3 bases, the J end by 5 bases, with 13 bases between. CDR3 size: 14 residues. The CDR3, as DNA: TGCGCCAGCAGCCAGTCACAGGGAGGGTATGGCTACACCTTC. It yields the protein CASSQSQGGYGYTF.

This chain uses TRBV5-6 with TRBJ1-4, with 7 bases aligning to TRBD1. CDR1 is SGHDT and CDR2 is YYEEEE in the germline V gene. V shed 0 bases, J shed 8 bases, and the junction held 7 bases outside the gene matches. CDR3 length equals 15 residues. The DNA for the CDR3 is TGTGCCAGCAGCTTGGTGAGGGCAGGGGGAGAAAAACTGTTTTTT. This gives the protein CASSLVRAGGEKLFF.

The chain joins TRBV5-4 to TRBJ2-1, with 7 bases matching TRBD2. Trimming removed 4 bases from V and 12 bases from J; junction bases left unmatched: 10. The CDR3 runs to 13 residues. Germline CDR1 is SGHNT and CDR2 is YYREEE (reference sequence). CDR3 in DNA: TGTGCCAGCAGCCCCCGGAGCGGGATTTGGCAGTTCTTC. It yields the protein CASSPRSGIWQFF.

The chain is built from TRBV9 and TRBJ1-1; 10 bases agree with TRBD1. J was trimmed by 3 bases and V by 4 bases; bases with no gene match: 3. The CDR3 has 14 amino acids. CDR1 SGDLS and CDR2 YYNGEE come from the germline V gene. The CDR3 DNA is TGTGCCAGCAGCCCAGGGACAGGGGACACTGAAGCTTTCTTT. Its protein is CASSPGTGDTEAFF.

V is TRBV6-5 and J is TRBJ2-3; 9 nucleotides match TRBD2. The V segment lost 4 bases and the J segment 0 bases; nucleotides outside the gene matches: 2. The CDR3 has 15 amino acids. CDR1 and CDR2 (germline): MNHEY, SVGAGI. This CDR3 reads CASSLAGGSTDTQYF. The CDR3 nucleotides are TGTGCCAGCAGTTTGGCGGGGGGGAGCACAGATACGCAGTATTTT.

The chain links TRBV5-8 to TRBJ2-2; the match to TRBD1 covers 7 bases. The V and J ends lost 1 base and 8 bases, in that order; junction bases with no gene match: 11. Germline loops: CDR1 SGHTS, CDR2 YDEGEE. The CDR3 sequence is 16 residues long. The DNA of the CDR3 is TGTGCCAGCAGCTTGTCACAGGGGATACCGGTTGGGGAGCTGTTTTTT. Residues: CASSLSQGIPVGELFF.

V usage is TRBV27 and J usage is TRBJ1-1, with a weak D call TRBD1 (5 bases). Germline V gene sequence: CDR1 MNHEY, CDR2 SMNVEV (reference sequence). The CDR3 is 12 amino acids. Trimming shortened V by 3 bases and J by 9 bases, and 11 bases separated the two germline ends. The CDR3 nucleotides read TGTGCCAGCAGTTTTCGGCAGGGTAAAGCTTTCTTT. Translation gives CASSFRQGKAFF.

This rearrangement joins TRBV6-2 or TRBV6-3 to TRBJ2-1; possible D gene TRBD2, 7 bases. The germline V gene has CDR1 MNHEY and CDR2 SVGEGT. This CDR3 comprises 14 residues. V lost 3 bases, J lost 5 bases, and 11 bases lay in between. The CDR3 reads CASSYGGGNNEQFF. The CDR3 nucleotides are TGTGCCAGCAGTTATGGCGGGGGCAACAATGAGCAGTTCTTC.